Shown below are 5 T cell receptor beta chains from a single sample sequenced in a study of cytotoxic CD8 clonotypes in ibrutinib-treated CLL. TCRdb keeps only in-frame clones here, not all; method: immunoSEQ multiplex PCR. Here the sample spans tens of thousands of clones, roughly 50% being singletons. Here the sequenced sample was PBMCs, taken after 24 months of ibrutinib treatment. The receptors originated from a human donor with chronic lymphocytic leukemia.

The CDR3 sequence: CASSYSFTAQQETQYF. Written as DNA, the CDR3 is TGTGCCAGCAGTTACTCTTTTACAGCGCAGCAAGAGACCCAGTACTTC. The chain uses TRBV6-5 and TRBJ2-5; no firm D call. CDR1 MNHEY and CDR2 SVGAGI come from the germline V gene. V lost 0 bases, J lost 2 bases, and 13 bases lay in between. The length of the CDR3 is 16 residues.

The rearrangement links TRBV11-2 to TRBJ2-1; TRBD1 matches 7 bases. The CDR3 covers 14 residues. J lost 4 bases, V lost 7 bases, and 7 bases had no gene match. Germline V gene lookup returns CDR1 SGHAT and CDR2 FQNNGV. In DNA form, the CDR3 reads TGTGCCAGCAACTTGGGACAGCCATACAATGAGCAGTTCTTC. This codes for CASNLGQPYNEQFF. Combining the CDR3 with reference TRBV11-2 and TRBJ2-1 gives the whole variable domain EAGVAQSPRYKIIEKRQSVAFWCNPISGHATLYWYQQILGQGPKLLIQFQNNGVVDDSQLPKDRFSAERLKGVDSTLKIQPAKLEDSAVYLCASNLGQPYNEQFFGPGTRLTVL.

This clone was seen more than once but under ten times. This chain connects TRBV18 to TRBJ1-2; TRBD1 matches at 10 bases. Looked up from germline, CDR1 is KGHSH and CDR2 is LQKENI. CDR3 length: 15 amino acids. V shed 3 bases and J 4 bases; nucleotides not matched to a gene: 5. In DNA form, the CDR3 reads TGTGCCAGCTCACCTGGGACAGGGGTTTTCTATGGCTACACCTTC. Its translation is CASSPGTGVFYGYTF. Full variable domain (remainder filled in from reference TRBV18 and TRBJ1-2): NAGVMQNPRHLVRRRGQEARLRCSPMKGHSHVYWYRQLPEEGLKFMVYLQKENIIDESGMPKERFSAEFPKEGPSILRIQQVVRGDSAAYFCASSPGTGVFYGYTFGSGTRLTVV.

The gene calls are TRBV2 and TRBJ2-7, with 9 bases lining up with TRBD1. CDR3 length equals 13 residues. With V trimmed by 7 bases and J by 4 bases, 5 bases remained unmatched. Germline CDR1 SNHLY, CDR2 FYNNEI. CDR3 sequence: CASKTGGQYEQYF. DNA for the CDR3: TGTGCCAGCAAGACAGGGGGGCAATACGAGCAGTACTTC.

The sample holds a few counts of this clone. The rearrangement uses TRBV5-1 and TRBJ2-5; D possibly corresponds to TRBD1 (6 bases). Trimming shortened V by 6 bases and J by 4 bases, and 16 bases separated the two germline ends. The germline V gene has CDR1 SGHRS and CDR2 YFSETQ. This CDR3 has 14 residues. CDR3 DNA sequence: TGCGCCAGCACCAGACAGGCTGGAGGAGAGACCCAGTACTTC. Amino acid sequence: CASTRQAGGETQYF.